This T cell receptor beta chain was sequenced during a study of identical twins. Study observations and caveats: For out-of-frame alpha sequences shared by twins, low generation probability was in excess. Partly confounded zero-insertion analyses could result from invariant MAIT and iNKT cells.

Addition of a universal primer site occurred through template switching, and cDNA carried unique molecular identifiers. TCRdb reprocessed the 5' RACE reads with MiXCR, giving one entry per CDR3 protein. The sample lists a few hundred thousand distinct CDR3 sequences, approximately 8.5% seen once, with roughly 2% in the top ten. From germline, CDR1 is DFQATT and CDR2 SNEGSKA (reference sequence). After removal of 6 bases from V and 0 bases from J, the junction contained 19 bases not matched to a gene. The CDR3 runs to 19 residues. Healthy Caucasians supplied all donations. A word on this clonotype: Its antigen is unidentified.

These same data were also listed under a study on yellow fever vaccine responses in identical twins.

The sample comprised memory (CD45RO+) T cells sorted from blood. The clonotype comes from a woman aged 18-29 years in good health. The J gene is TRBJ2-3, the V gene TRBV20-1; the match to TRBD2 covers 9 bases. The CDR3 sequence: CSATHNSGSRLASTDTQYF. The DNA for the CDR3 is TGCAGTGCCACCCACAATAGCGGGAGCCGACTTGCCAGCACAGATACGCAGTATTTT.